Included here is one T cell receptor (beta chain) sequence, with context. Its target is not known. The data stem from a study of response to subunit inactivated influenza vaccine. TCRdb called the RT-PCR reads again in MiXCR, with one record for every CDR3 protein. The table lists some 600,000 distinct CDR3 sequences, approximately 15% of them singletons. Study-wide findings and caveats: New T cells are recruited in small numbers by each seasonal influenza vaccination, according to the authors' suggestion.

This TCR was recovered from a man between 45 and 60 years old who received an inactivated influenza vaccine. This sample comprised PBMCs from blood, obtained approximately 15 days before vaccination.

Here the CDR3 reads CASRQARRDSRYEQYF. CDR3 sequence (DNA): TGTGCCAGCAGACAAGCCCGCCGGGATTCTCGATACGAGCAGTACTTC. V and J are TRBV13 and TRBJ2-7; the D gene is possibly TRBD2 (5 bases). This CDR3 spans 16 amino acids. The V end lost 6 bases, the J end lost 4 bases, and 22 bases lay between the germline ends. Germline lookup yields CDR1 PRHDT and CDR2 FYEKMQ (reference sequence).